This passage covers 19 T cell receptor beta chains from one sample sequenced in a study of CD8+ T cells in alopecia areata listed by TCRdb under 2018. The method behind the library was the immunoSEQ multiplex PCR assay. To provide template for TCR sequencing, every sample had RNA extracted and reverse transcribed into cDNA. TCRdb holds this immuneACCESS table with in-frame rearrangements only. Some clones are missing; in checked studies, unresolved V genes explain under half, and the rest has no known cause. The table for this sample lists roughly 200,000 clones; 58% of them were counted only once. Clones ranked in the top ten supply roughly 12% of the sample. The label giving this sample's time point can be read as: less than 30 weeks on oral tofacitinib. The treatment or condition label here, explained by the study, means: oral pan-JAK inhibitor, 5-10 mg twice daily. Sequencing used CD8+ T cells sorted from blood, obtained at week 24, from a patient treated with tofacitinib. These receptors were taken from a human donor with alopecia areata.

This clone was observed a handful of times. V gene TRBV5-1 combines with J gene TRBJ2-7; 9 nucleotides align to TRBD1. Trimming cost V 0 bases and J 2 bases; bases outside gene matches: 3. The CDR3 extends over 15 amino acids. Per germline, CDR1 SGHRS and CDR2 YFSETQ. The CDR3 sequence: CASSLGTGAAYEQYF. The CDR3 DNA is TGCGCCAGCAGCTTGGGGACAGGGGCCGCCTACGAGCAGTACTTC.

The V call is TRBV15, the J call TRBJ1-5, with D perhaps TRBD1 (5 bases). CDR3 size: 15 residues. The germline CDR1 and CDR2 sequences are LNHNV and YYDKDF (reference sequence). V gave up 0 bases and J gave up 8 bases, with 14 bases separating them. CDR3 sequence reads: CATSRDLGGVEPQHF. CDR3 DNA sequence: TGTGCCACCAGCAGAGATCTCGGAGGGGTGGAGCCCCAGCATTTT.

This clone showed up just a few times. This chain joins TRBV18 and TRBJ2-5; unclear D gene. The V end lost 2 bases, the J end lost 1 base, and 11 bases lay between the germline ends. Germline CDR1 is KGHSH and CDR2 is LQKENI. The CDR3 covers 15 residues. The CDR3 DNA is TGTGCCAGCTCACCATCCGCCCACTCCCAAGAGACCCAGTACTTC. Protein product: CASSPSAHSQETQYF.

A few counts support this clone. CDR3 bases: TGCAGCAAGTCTGAGGACAGGGATTATCACTACGAGCAGTACTTC. Encoded protein: CSKSEDRDYHYEQYF. This chain connects TRBV5-1 to TRBJ2-7; 8 nucleotides match TRBD1. Germline V gene lookup returns CDR1 SGHRS and CDR2 YFSETQ. The CDR3 consists of 15 residues.

The CDR3 sequence is CASSPRGAGGAGGANVLTF. In DNA form, the CDR3 reads TGTGCCAGCAGCCCAAGGGGGGCAGGGGGCGCAGGTGGGGCCAACGTCCTGACTTTC. The rearrangement joins TRBV7-3 to TRBJ2-6, with 8 bases matching TRBD1. V lost 5 bases, J lost 3 bases, and 15 bases stayed unmatched. The V gene's germline CDR1 is SGHTA and CDR2 FQGTGA. The CDR3 runs to 19 residues.

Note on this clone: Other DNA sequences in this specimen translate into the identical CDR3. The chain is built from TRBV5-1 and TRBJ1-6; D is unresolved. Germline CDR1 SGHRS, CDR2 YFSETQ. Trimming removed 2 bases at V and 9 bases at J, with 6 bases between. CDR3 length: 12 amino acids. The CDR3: CASSLDGSPLHF. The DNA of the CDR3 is TGCGCCAGCAGCTTAGACGGTTCACCCCTCCACTTT.

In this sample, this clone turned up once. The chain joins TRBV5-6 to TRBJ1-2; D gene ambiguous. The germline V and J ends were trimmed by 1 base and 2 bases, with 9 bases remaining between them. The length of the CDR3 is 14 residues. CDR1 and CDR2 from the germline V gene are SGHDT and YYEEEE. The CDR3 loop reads CASSLYGGNYGYTF. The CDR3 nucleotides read TGTGCCAGCAGCTTGTATGGCGGAAACTATGGCTACACCTTC.

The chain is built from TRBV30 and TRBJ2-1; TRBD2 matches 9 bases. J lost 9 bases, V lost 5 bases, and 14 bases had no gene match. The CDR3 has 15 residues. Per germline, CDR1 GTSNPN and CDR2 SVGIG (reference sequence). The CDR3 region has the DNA TGTGCCTGGGAGACAGGACTAGCGAGCCGTCCTGAGCAGTTCTTC. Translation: CAWETGLASRPEQFF.

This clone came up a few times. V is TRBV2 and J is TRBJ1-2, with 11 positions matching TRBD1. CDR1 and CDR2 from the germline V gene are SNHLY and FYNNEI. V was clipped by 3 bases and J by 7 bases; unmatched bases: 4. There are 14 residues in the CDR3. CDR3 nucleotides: TGTGCCAGCAGTGAGGGGACAGGGGGGCTTGGCTACACCTTC. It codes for CASSEGTGGLGYTF.

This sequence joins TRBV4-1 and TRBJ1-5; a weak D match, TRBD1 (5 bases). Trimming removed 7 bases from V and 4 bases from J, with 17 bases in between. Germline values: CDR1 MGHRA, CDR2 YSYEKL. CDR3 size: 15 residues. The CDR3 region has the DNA TGCGCCAGCACCCTGGAGGGGCAGGGTAATCAGCCCCAGCATTTT. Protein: CASTLEGQGNQPQHF.

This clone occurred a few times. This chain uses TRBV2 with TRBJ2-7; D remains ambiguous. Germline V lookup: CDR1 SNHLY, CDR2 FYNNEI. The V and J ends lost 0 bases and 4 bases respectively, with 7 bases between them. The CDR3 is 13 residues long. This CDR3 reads CASSEALNYEQYF. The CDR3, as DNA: TGTGCCAGCAGTGAAGCGTTGAATTACGAGCAGTACTTC.

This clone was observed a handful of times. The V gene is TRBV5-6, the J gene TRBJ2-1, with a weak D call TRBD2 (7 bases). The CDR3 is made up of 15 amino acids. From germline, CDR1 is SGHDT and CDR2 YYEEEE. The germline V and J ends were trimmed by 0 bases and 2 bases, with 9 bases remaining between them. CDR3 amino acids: CASSLDGGPYNEQFF. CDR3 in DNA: TGTGCCAGCAGCTTGGACGGGGGGCCCTACAATGAGCAGTTCTTC.

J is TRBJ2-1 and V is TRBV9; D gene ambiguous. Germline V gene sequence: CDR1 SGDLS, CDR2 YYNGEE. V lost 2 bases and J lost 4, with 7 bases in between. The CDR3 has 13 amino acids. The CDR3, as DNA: TGTGCCAGCAGCGTCACGGATTACAATGAGCAGTTCTTC. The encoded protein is CASSVTDYNEQFF. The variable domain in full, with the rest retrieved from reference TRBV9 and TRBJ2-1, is DSGVTQTPKHLITATGQRVTLRCSPRSGDLSVYWYQQSLDQGLQFLIQYYNGEERAKGNILERFSAQQFPDLHSELNLSSLELGDSALYFCASSVTDYNEQFFGPGTRLTVL.

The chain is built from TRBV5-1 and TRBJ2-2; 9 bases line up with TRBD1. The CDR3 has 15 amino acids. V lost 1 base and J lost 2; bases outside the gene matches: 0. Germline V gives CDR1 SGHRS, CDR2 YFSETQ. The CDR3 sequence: CASSLTGGNTGELFF. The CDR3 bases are TGCGCCAGCAGCTTGACAGGGGGCAACACCGGGGAGCTGTTTTTT.

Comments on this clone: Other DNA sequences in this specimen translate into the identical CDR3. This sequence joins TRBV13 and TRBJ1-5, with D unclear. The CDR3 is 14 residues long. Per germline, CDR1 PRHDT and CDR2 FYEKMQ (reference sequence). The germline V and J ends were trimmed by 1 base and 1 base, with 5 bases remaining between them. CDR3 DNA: TGTGCCAGCAGCTTAGCAGGAAGCAATCAGCCCCAGCATTTT. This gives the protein CASSLAGSNQPQHF.

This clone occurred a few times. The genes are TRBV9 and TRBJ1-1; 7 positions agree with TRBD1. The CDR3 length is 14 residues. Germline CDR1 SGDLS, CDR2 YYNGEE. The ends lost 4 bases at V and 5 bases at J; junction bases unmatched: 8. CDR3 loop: CASSRQGVRTEAFF. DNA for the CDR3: TGTGCCAGCAGCCGCCAGGGGGTAAGGACTGAAGCTTTCTTT.

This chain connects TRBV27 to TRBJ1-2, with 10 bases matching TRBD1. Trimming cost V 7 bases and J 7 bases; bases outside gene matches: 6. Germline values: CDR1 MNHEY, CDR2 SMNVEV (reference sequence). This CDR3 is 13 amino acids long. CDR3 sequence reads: CASTPGTGVGYTF. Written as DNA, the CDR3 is TGTGCCAGCACCCCCGGGACAGGGGTTGGCTACACCTTC.

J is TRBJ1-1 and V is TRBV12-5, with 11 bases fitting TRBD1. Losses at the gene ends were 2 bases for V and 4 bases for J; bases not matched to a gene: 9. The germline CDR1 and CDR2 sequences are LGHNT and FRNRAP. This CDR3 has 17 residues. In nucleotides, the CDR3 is TGTGCTAGTGGTTTGATGAGGACAGGGGGCACGGGCACTGAAGCTTTCTTT. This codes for CASGLMRTGGTGTEAFF.

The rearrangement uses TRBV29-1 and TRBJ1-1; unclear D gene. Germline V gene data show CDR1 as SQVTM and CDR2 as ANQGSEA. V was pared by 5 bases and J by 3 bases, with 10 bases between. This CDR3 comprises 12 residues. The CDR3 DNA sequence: TGCAGCGTTACCAGGTTGTACACTGAAGCTTTCTTT. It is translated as CSVTRLYTEAFF.